A selection of T cell receptor beta chains follows, all from one sample in a study of response to subunit inactivated influenza vaccine. Via MiXCR, TCRdb re-called the RT-PCR reads, giving one row per CDR3 protein. The sample has about 520,000 distinct CDR3 sequences, about 25% seen once. The starting material was CD4+ T cells sorted from PBMCs, obtained 5 days after vaccination. These receptors were collected from a man aged 45 to 65 who received an inactivated influenza vaccine. The CDR3 runs from the conserved cysteine through the conserved F or W. Fields, in order: D gene, J gene, V gene, clone size, CDR3 protein, CDR3 DNA. D genes are given only for firm matches. Part of the rows lack a size; the others show once, few, many or a class for expanded clones.

D gene: -
J gene: TRBJ1-5
V gene: TRBV9
clone size: -
CDR3 protein: CASSVGMDRNQPQHF
CDR3 DNA: TGTGCCAGCAGCGTAGGTATGGACAGAAATCAGCCCCAGCATTTT

D gene: -
J gene: TRBJ1-3
V gene: TRBV7-9
clone size: -
CDR3 protein: CASSYRLGNTIYF
CDR3 DNA: TGTGCCAGCAGCTATAGACTTGGAAACACCATATATTTT

D gene: -
J gene: TRBJ2-7
V gene: TRBV4-3
clone size: -
CDR3 protein: CASSQDRAPYEQYF
CDR3 DNA: TGCGCCAGCAGCCAAGACAGGGCACCCTACGAGCAGTACTTC

D gene: -
J gene: TRBJ2-5
V gene: TRBV15
clone size: -
CDR3 protein: CATGTKVQETQYF
CDR3 DNA: TGTGCCACCGGGACGAAAGTTCAAGAGACCCAGTACTTC

D gene: -
J gene: TRBJ2-3
V gene: TRBV18
clone size: few
CDR3 protein: CASSLMEATDTQYF
CDR3 DNA: TGTGCCAGCTCCCTGATGGAGGCCACAGATACGCAGTATTTT

D gene: TRBD1
J gene: TRBJ2-7
V gene: TRBV23-1
clone size: -
CDR3 protein: CASSQPDRSYEQYF
CDR3 DNA: TGCGCCAGCAGTCAGCCGGACAGGTCCTACGAGCAGTACTTC

D gene: -
J gene: TRBJ2-3
V gene: TRBV6-1
clone size: -
CDR3 protein: CASSEYRDTQYF
CDR3 DNA: TGTGCCAGCAGTGAATATAGGGATACGCAGTATTTT

D gene: -
J gene: TRBJ2-3
V gene: TRBV30
clone size: -
CDR3 protein: CAWTEETDNTQYF
CDR3 DNA: TGTGCCTGGACCGAGGAAACAGATAATACGCAGTATTTT

D gene: -
J gene: TRBJ2-1
V gene: TRBV20-1
clone size: once
CDR3 protein: CSASPGSGNEQFF
CDR3 DNA: TGCAGTGCTAGCCCAGGTTCCGGCAATGAGCAGTTCTTC

D gene: TRBD1
J gene: TRBJ1-2
V gene: TRBV20-1
clone size: -
CDR3 protein: CSATGPGQGARNGYTF
CDR3 DNA: TGCAGTGCCACGGGGCCAGGACAGGGGGCGAGGAATGGCTACACCTTC

D gene: TRBD2
J gene: TRBJ2-1
V gene: TRBV20-1
clone size: -
CDR3 protein: CSAALAGVSYNEQFF
CDR3 DNA: TGCAGTGCTGCCCTGGCGGGAGTGTCCTACAATGAGCAGTTCTTC

D gene: -
J gene: TRBJ2-7
V gene: TRBV18
clone size: -
CDR3 protein: CASSTDWVEQYF
CDR3 DNA: TGTGCCAGCTCAACGGACTGGGTCGAGCAGTACTTC

D gene: -
J gene: TRBJ2-4
V gene: TRBV6-2/TRBV6-3
clone size: -
CDR3 protein: CASSYSPGFRAKNIQYF
CDR3 DNA: TGTGCCAGCAGTTACTCACCGGGATTTCGAGCCAAAAACATTCAGTACTTC

D gene: TRBD2
J gene: TRBJ2-1
V gene: TRBV7-2
clone size: -
CDR3 protein: CRTSSGRRNEQFF
CDR3 DNA: TGCAGAACCTCTAGCGGGAGAAGGAATGAGCAGTTCTTC

D gene: -
J gene: TRBJ2-5
V gene: TRBV10-3
clone size: -
CDR3 protein: CAIANSQQETQYF
CDR3 DNA: TGTGCCATCGCGAACAGCCAGCAAGAGACCCAGTACTTC

D gene: TRBD2
J gene: TRBJ2-1
V gene: TRBV7-8
clone size: -
CDR3 protein: CASSLEGGSSNEQFF
CDR3 DNA: TGTGCCAGCAGCTTAGAGGGCGGGAGTAGCAATGAGCAGTTCTTC